Listed below are T cell receptor beta chains from one sample, sequenced in a study of T cells in Graves' hyperthyroidism and ophthalmopathy. TCRdb re-called the multiplex PCR reads through MiXCR, storing one row per CDR3 protein. The repertoire holds 250,000 to 350,000 distinct CDR3 sequences, with 20% to 25% as singletons. The sample consisted of blood. These receptors were taken from a man aged 25-45 years with Graves' ophthalmopathy. Each CDR3 is given with its conserved first and last residue. Fields, in order: D gene, clone size, J gene, V gene, CDR3 DNA, CDR3 protein. A D gene is named only where the DNA matches it firmly. The size entry is marked missing in some rows and otherwise reads once, few, many or a size class.

d_call: TRBD2
clone_size: .
j_call: TRBJ2-3
v_call: TRBV20-1
cdr3_nt: TGCAGTGCTGGACTAGCGGGGGGAGCTCGCACAGATACGCAGTATTTT
cdr3_aa: CSAGLAGGARTDTQYF

d_call: TRBD2
clone_size: few
j_call: TRBJ2-2
v_call: TRBV5-1
cdr3_nt: TGCGCCAGCAGTGTTTCTAGCGGGAGATCCACCGGGGAGCTGTTTTTT
cdr3_aa: CASSVSSGRSTGELFF

d_call: .
clone_size: .
j_call: TRBJ1-3
v_call: TRBV30
cdr3_nt: TGTGCCTGGAGTAAAGGGACTGGAAACACCATATATTTT
cdr3_aa: CAWSKGTGNTIYF

d_call: .
clone_size: many
j_call: TRBJ1-1
v_call: TRBV11-2
cdr3_nt: TGTGCCAGCAGCCACAGGGTGAGGGATGGAGCTTTCTTT
cdr3_aa: CASSHRVRDGAFF

d_call: .
clone_size: .
j_call: TRBJ2-6
v_call: TRBV5-1
cdr3_nt: TGCGCCAGCAGCCCTTACTCTGGGGCCAACGTCCTGACTTTC
cdr3_aa: CASSPYSGANVLTF

d_call: TRBD2
clone_size: .
j_call: TRBJ2-5
v_call: TRBV7-3
cdr3_nt: TGTGCCAGCAGCGTCGGACTAGCGGGAGGTTCCCAAGAGACCCAGTACTTC
cdr3_aa: CASSVGLAGGSQETQYF

d_call: .
clone_size: many
j_call: TRBJ2-7
v_call: TRBV13
cdr3_nt: TGTGCCAGCAGCTCCCGGGGGCTGGGCGAGCAGTACTTC
cdr3_aa: CASSSRGLGEQYF

d_call: TRBD1
clone_size: .
j_call: TRBJ2-1
v_call: TRBV9
cdr3_nt: TGTGCCAGCAGCGGATCGCCGGGACAGGGAATTTTAAGGCAGTTCTTC
cdr3_aa: CASSGSPGQGILRQFF

d_call: .
clone_size: .
j_call: TRBJ2-7
v_call: TRBV6-1
cdr3_nt: TGTGCCAGCAGTGAACCTCAGGGGTCCTACGAGCAGTACTTC
cdr3_aa: CASSEPQGSYEQYF

d_call: .
clone_size: few
j_call: TRBJ2-7
v_call: TRBV20-1
cdr3_nt: TGCAGTGCTAGACATGGCAGGGAGTTGTCCTACGAGCAGTACTTC
cdr3_aa: CSARHGRELSYEQYF

d_call: .
clone_size: few
j_call: TRBJ2-1
v_call: TRBV7-3
cdr3_nt: TGTGCCAGCAGCTTAATGCCCAGGGGGGGTATTAATGAGCAGTTCTTC
cdr3_aa: CASSLMPRGGINEQFF

d_call: .
clone_size: few
j_call: TRBJ1-1
v_call: TRBV29-1
cdr3_nt: TGCAGCTCCCGGGGAATTTCTGAAGCTTTCTTT
cdr3_aa: CSSRGISEAFF

d_call: .
clone_size: many
j_call: TRBJ2-1
v_call: TRBV20-1
cdr3_nt: TGCAGTGCTAGCCCCTTAGCATCCTACAATGAGCAGTTCTTC
cdr3_aa: CSASPLASYNEQFF

d_call: TRBD1
clone_size: many
j_call: TRBJ2-7
v_call: TRBV11-2
cdr3_nt: TGTGCCAGCAGCTTAGGGCAGGGGGCCGAGCAGTACTTC
cdr3_aa: CASSLGQGAEQYF

d_call: .
clone_size: few
j_call: TRBJ2-1
v_call: TRBV11-3
cdr3_nt: TGTGCCAGCAGACGGACCGACAGCTCCTACAATGAGCAGTTCTTC
cdr3_aa: CASRRTDSSYNEQFF

d_call: .
clone_size: few
j_call: TRBJ1-2
v_call: TRBV28
cdr3_nt: TGTGCCAGCAGTTTATTGGGGGACGGCTACACCTTC
cdr3_aa: CASSLLGDGYTF

d_call: TRBD2
clone_size: many
j_call: TRBJ2-1
v_call: TRBV9
cdr3_nt: TGTGCCAGCAGCGAGGGACTAGCGGACAATGAGCAGTTCTTC
cdr3_aa: CASSEGLADNEQFF

d_call: TRBD1
clone_size: .
j_call: TRBJ2-7
v_call: TRBV7-9
cdr3_nt: TGTGCCAGCAGCCCCAGACAGGGGGATGACGAGCAGTACTTC
cdr3_aa: CASSPRQGDDEQYF

d_call: .
clone_size: .
j_call: TRBJ2-2
v_call: TRBV5-6
cdr3_nt: TGTGCCAGCAGCTTGTATGAGAACGGGGAGCTGTTTTTT
cdr3_aa: CASSLYENGELFF

d_call: TRBD2
clone_size: many
j_call: TRBJ2-1
v_call: TRBV3-1
cdr3_nt: TGTGCCAGCAGCCAAGGACGGCTAGCGGGGTTCAATGAGCAGTTCTTC
cdr3_aa: CASSQGRLAGFNEQFF

d_call: TRBD2
clone_size: many
j_call: TRBJ2-1
v_call: TRBV20-1
cdr3_nt: TGCAGCCGGACTAGCGACTACAATGAGCAGTTCTTC
cdr3_aa: CSRTSDYNEQFF

d_call: TRBD2
clone_size: .
j_call: TRBJ2-2
v_call: TRBV30
cdr3_nt: TGTGCCTGGTTTTCCGGGAGGGCCTTACCCGGGGAGCTGTTTTTT
cdr3_aa: CAWFSGRALPGELFF

d_call: .
clone_size: few
j_call: TRBJ2-5
v_call: TRBV6-1
cdr3_nt: TGTGCCAGCAGTGAATTGATTGGGGGGAAAGAGACCCAGTACTTC
cdr3_aa: CASSELIGGKETQYF

d_call: TRBD2
clone_size: few
j_call: TRBJ2-2
v_call: TRBV28
cdr3_nt: TGTGCCAGCAGTTTCGTGGGAGGGGCGGCCGGGGAGCTGTTTTTT
cdr3_aa: CASSFVGGAAGELFF

d_call: .
clone_size: few
j_call: TRBJ2-7
v_call: TRBV2
cdr3_nt: TGTGCCAGCAGGGGATTTGAACTACCATCCTACGAGCAGTACTTC
cdr3_aa: CASRGFELPSYEQYF

d_call: TRBD2
clone_size: .
j_call: TRBJ2-2
v_call: TRBV7-6
cdr3_nt: TGTGCCAGCAGCCCAGCGACTAGCGGATTAACCGGGGAGCTGTTTTTT
cdr3_aa: CASSPATSGLTGELFF

d_call: .
clone_size: few
j_call: TRBJ2-2
v_call: TRBV5-1
cdr3_nt: TGCGCCAGCAGCTTGGAGAGTAGCGGATACACCGGGGAGCTGTTTTTT
cdr3_aa: CASSLESSGYTGELFF

d_call: .
clone_size: few
j_call: TRBJ2-3
v_call: TRBV14
cdr3_nt: TGTGCCAGCAGCGAAGGACCTGCCTTAGGGACAGATACGCAGTATTTT
cdr3_aa: CASSEGPALGTDTQYF

d_call: .
clone_size: many
j_call: TRBJ2-5
v_call: TRBV12-3/TRBV12-4
cdr3_nt: TGTGCCAGCAGCCGGGGCCCAAAAGAGACCCAGTACTTC
cdr3_aa: CASSRGPKETQYF

d_call: TRBD2
clone_size: many
j_call: TRBJ2-1
v_call: TRBV5-1
cdr3_nt: TGCGCCAGCAGCTTGGAGGGCGGGAGGGCCTTCAACAATGAGCAGTTCTTC
cdr3_aa: CASSLEGGRAFNNEQFF

d_call: TRBD1
clone_size: .
j_call: TRBJ1-6
v_call: TRBV27
cdr3_nt: TGTGCCAGCCGTTGGACCGGGACAGTCAATTCACCCCTCCACTTT
cdr3_aa: CASRWTGTVNSPLHF

d_call: .
clone_size: .
j_call: TRBJ1-1
v_call: TRBV27
cdr3_nt: TGTGCCAGCAGTAGAGACAGGTGGCAGAACACTGAAGCTTTCTTT
cdr3_aa: CASSRDRWQNTEAFF

d_call: .
clone_size: .
j_call: TRBJ1-1
v_call: TRBV4-1
cdr3_nt: TGCGCCAGCAGCCGGACAGATGGAATGAACACTGAAGCTTTCTTT
cdr3_aa: CASSRTDGMNTEAFF

d_call: TRBD1
clone_size: .
j_call: TRBJ1-2
v_call: TRBV28
cdr3_nt: TGTGCCAGCAGTCGGCTTGGACAGGGGGCATTCCCGTTCTATGGCTACACCTTC
cdr3_aa: CASSRLGQGAFPFYGYTF

d_call: .
clone_size: few
j_call: TRBJ2-7
v_call: TRBV11-3
cdr3_nt: TGTGCCAGCACCCTCCAGGGTGGGGCCTACGAGCAGTACTTC
cdr3_aa: CASTLQGGAYEQYF

d_call: TRBD2
clone_size: few
j_call: TRBJ2-1
v_call: TRBV14
cdr3_nt: TGTGCCACCTCGCCACCTAGCGGGAGGGCTCGTGAGCAGTTCTTC
cdr3_aa: CATSPPSGRAREQFF

d_call: .
clone_size: many
j_call: TRBJ1-2
v_call: TRBV6-1
cdr3_nt: TGTGCCAGCAGTGAGGCAGGGGATGATGGCTACACCTTC
cdr3_aa: CASSEAGDDGYTF

d_call: .
clone_size: .
j_call: TRBJ2-3
v_call: TRBV7-3
cdr3_nt: TGTGCCAGCAGCTTAGGTGGGAGTGGCCTCACAGATACGCAGTATTTT
cdr3_aa: CASSLGGSGLTDTQYF

d_call: TRBD2
clone_size: .
j_call: TRBJ2-1
v_call: TRBV11-2
cdr3_nt: TGTGCCAGCAGCCAAGGGACTAGCGGGAGGGATGATGAGCAGTTCTTC
cdr3_aa: CASSQGTSGRDDEQFF

d_call: .
clone_size: .
j_call: TRBJ1-2
v_call: TRBV5-1
cdr3_nt: TGCGCCAGCAGCTTGTACGGTGGGGATGGCTACACCTTC
cdr3_aa: CASSLYGGDGYTF

d_call: TRBD1
clone_size: many
j_call: TRBJ2-3
v_call: TRBV5-1
cdr3_nt: TGCGCCAGCAGAAGAGACAGGGGGTCGGGCACAGATACGCAGTATTTT
cdr3_aa: CASRRDRGSGTDTQYF